This T cell receptor beta chain was captured by sequencing in a study of T cell repertoires in cytomegalovirus infection. Study information: Matching HLA type, along with CMV infection, was indicated by public TCR beta signatures.

Overall study results and limits: HLA-C-restricted CMV-specific TCR beta clonotypes prevailed in the ex vivo response.

Each CDR3 protein is one row after TCRdb ran MiXCR on the reads. This table holds about 770,000 distinct CDR3 sequences, around 29% found once. This clonotype appeared a few times. Its matching antigen is unknown. Here the sequenced sample was cultured CD8+ T cells from PBMCs, taken from culture after CMV antigen stimulation. The receptor comes from a human donor in good health (CMV status not recorded). Some clones in this sample may be carry-over from other donors' samples.

The CDR3 DNA reads TGTGCCAGCAGTCCGACAGGGCCAAATTCACCCCTCCACTTT. Its translation: CASSPTGPNSPLHF. The J gene is TRBJ1-6, the V gene TRBV12-3 or TRBV12-4, with 7 bases identical to TRBD1. The CDR3 has 14 amino acids. Unmatched junction bases numbered 5, after V lost 5 bases and J lost 7 bases.